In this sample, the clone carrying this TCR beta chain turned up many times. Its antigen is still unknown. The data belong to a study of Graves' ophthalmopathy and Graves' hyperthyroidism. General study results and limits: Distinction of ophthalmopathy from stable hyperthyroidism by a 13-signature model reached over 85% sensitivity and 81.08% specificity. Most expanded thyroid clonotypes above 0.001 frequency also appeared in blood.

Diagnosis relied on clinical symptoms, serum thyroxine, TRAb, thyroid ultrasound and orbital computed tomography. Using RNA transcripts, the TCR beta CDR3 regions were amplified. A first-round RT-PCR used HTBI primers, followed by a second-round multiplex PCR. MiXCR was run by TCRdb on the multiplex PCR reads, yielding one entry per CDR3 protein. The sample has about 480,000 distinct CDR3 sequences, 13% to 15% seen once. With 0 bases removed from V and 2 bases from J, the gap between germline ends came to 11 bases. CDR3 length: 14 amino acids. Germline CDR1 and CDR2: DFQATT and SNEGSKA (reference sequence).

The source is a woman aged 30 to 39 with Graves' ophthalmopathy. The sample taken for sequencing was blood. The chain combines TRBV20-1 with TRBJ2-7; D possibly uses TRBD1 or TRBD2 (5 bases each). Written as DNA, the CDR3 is TGCAGTGCTAGAGACGGGGCAAGTACCTACGAGCAGTACTTC. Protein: CSARDGASTYEQYF.